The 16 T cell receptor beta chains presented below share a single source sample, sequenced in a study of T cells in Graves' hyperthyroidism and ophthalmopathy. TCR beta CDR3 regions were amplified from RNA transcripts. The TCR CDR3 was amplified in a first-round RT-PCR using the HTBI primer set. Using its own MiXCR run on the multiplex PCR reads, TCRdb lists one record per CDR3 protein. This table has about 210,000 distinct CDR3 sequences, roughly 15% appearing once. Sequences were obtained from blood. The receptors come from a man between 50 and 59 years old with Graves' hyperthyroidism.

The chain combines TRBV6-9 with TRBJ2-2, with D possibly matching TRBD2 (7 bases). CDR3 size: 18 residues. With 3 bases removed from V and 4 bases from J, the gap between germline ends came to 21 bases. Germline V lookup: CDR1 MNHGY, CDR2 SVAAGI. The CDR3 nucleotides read TGTGCCAGCAGTTACGGGTTGGGGGGGCCCCCGGGCACCGGGGAGCTGTTTTTT. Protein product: CASSYGLGGPPGTGELFF.

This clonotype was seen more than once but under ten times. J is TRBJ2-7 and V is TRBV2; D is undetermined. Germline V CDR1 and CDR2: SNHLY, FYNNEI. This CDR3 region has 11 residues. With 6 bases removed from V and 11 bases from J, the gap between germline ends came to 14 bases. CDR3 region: CASSNGRREYF. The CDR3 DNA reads TGTGCCAGCAGCAATGGACGGAGAGAGTACTTC.

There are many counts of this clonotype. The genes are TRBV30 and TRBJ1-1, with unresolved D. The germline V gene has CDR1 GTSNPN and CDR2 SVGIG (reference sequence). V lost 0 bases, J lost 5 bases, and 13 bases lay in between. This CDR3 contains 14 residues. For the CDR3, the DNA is TGTGCCTGGAGTGTACATTCGGAGGGAACTGAAGCTTTCTTT. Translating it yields CAWSVHSEGTEAFF.

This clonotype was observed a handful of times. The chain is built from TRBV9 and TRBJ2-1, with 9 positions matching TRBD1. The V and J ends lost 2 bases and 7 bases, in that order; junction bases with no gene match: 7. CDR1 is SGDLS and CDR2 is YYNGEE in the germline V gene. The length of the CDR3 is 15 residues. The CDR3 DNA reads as TGTGCCAGCAGCGTCTCCGGGACAGGGTTGAATGAGCAGTTCTTC. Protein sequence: CASSVSGTGLNEQFF.

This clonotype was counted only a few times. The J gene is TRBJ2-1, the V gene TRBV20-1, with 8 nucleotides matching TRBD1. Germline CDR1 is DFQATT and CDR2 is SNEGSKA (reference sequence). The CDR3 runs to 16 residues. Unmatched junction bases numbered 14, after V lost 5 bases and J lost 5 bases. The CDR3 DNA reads TGCAGTGCTTTACTTCCACGGGACAGGCCCAACAATGAGCAGTTCTTC. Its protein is CSALLPRDRPNNEQFF.

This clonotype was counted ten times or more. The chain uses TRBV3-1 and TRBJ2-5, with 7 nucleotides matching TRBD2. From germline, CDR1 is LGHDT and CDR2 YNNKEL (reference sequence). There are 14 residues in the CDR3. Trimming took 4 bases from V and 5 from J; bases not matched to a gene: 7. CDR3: CASSPPGGGETQYF. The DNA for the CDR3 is TGTGCCAGCAGCCCACCGGGAGGCGGGGAGACCCAGTACTTC.

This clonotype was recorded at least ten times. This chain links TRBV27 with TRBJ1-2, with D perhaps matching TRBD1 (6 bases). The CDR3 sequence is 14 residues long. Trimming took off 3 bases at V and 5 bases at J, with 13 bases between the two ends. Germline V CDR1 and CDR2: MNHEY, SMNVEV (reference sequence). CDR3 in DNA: TGTGCCAGCAGTTTGAAACAGGGTCGGTATGGCTACACCTTC. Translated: CASSLKQGRYGYTF.

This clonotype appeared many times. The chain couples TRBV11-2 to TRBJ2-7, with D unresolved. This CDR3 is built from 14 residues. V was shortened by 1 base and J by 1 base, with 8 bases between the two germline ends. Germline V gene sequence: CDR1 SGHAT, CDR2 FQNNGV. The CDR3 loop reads CASSLVAASYEQYF. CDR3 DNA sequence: TGTGCCAGCAGCTTAGTGGCGGCTTCCTACGAGCAGTACTTC. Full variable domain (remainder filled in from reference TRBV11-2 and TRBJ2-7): EAGVAQSPRYKIIEKRQSVAFWCNPISGHATLYWYQQILGQGPKLLIQFQNNGVVDDSQLPKDRFSAERLKGVDSTLKIQPAKLEDSAVYLCASSLVAASYEQYFGPGTRLTVT.

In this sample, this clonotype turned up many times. The CDR3 DNA reads TGTGCCAGCAGCCAAGAAAGGGGTGGAAACACCATATATTTT. As protein: CASSQERGGNTIYF. This chain joins TRBV3-1 and TRBJ1-3, with a tentative D call TRBD1 (5 bases). The germline V gene has CDR1 LGHDT and CDR2 YNNKEL (reference sequence). This CDR3 comprises 14 residues. The V end lost 0 bases, the J end lost 3 bases, and 6 bases lay between the germline ends.

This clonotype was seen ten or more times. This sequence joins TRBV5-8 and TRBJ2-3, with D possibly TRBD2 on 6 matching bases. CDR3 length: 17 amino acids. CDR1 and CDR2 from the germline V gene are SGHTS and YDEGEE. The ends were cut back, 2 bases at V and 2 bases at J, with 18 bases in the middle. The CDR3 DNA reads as TGTGCCAGCAGCTTAACGCCGGGACTCCGGATCACAGATACGCAGTATTTT. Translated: CASSLTPGLRITDTQYF. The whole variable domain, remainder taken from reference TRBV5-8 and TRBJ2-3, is EAGVTQSPTHLIKTRGQQATLRCSPISGHTSVYWYQQALGLGLQFLLWYDEGEERNRGNFPPRFSGRQFPNYSSELNVNALELEDSALYLCASSLTPGLRITDTQYFGPGTRLTVL.

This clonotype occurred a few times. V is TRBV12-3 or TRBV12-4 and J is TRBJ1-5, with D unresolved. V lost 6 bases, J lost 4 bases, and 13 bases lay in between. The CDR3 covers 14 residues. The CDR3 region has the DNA TGTGCCAGCAGCCAAGGGAGCCGAAATCAGCCCCAGCATTTT. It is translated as CASSQGSRNQPQHF.

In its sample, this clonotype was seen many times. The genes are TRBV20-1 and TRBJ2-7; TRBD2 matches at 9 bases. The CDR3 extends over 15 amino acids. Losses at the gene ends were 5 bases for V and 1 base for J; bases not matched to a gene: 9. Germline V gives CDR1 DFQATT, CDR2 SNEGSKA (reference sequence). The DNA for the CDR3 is TGCAGTGCTGTCCGCCTGACTAGCGGATCCTACGAGCAGTACTTC. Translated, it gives CSAVRLTSGSYEQYF.

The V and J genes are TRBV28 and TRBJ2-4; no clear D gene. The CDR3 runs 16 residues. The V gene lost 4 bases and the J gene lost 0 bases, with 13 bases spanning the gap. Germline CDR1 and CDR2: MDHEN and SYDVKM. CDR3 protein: CASSSFLLKAKNIQYF. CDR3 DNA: TGTGCCAGCAGTTCCTTCCTGCTAAAAGCCAAAAACATTCAGTACTTC.

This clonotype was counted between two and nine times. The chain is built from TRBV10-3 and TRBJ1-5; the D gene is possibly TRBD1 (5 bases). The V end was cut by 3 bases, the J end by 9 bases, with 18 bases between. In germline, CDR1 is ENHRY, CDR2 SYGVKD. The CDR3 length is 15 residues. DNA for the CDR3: TGTGCCATCAGTGACGGACAACGAAATCATCGGCCCCAGCATTTT. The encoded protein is CAISDGQRNHRPQHF.

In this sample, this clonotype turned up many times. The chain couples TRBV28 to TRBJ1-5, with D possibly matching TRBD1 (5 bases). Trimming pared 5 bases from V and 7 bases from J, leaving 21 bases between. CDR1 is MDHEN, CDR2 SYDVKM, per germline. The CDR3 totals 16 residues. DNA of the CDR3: TGTGCCAGCAGTCCCCCACAAACAAGGGGTTGGCAGCCCCAGCATTTT. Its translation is CASSPPQTRGWQPQHF. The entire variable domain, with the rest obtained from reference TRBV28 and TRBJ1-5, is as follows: DVKVTQSSRYLVKRTGEKVFLECVQDMDHENMFWYRQDPGLGLRLIYFSYDVKMKEKGDIPEGYSVSREKKERFSLILESASTNQTSMYLCASSPPQTRGWQPQHFGDGTRLSIL.

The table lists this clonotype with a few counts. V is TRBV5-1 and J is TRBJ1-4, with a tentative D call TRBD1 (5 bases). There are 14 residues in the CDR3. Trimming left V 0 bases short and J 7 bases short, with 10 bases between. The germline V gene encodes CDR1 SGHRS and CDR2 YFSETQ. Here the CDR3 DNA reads TGCGCCAGCAGCTTGGGAGACAGCCCTGAAAAACTGTTTTTT. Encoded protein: CASSLGDSPEKLFF.